This paragraph covers one TCR beta chain sequence. Its antigen has not been determined. No qualities accompany the bases; no much larger clone lies one base away. The data derive from a study of chemoradiotherapy in HPV16-positive cancers (dated by TCRdb to between 2020 and 2023). In the study overall: Functional T-cell assays on cells from two HPV16-positive patients defined candidate HPV-specific T-cell clones and common TCR motifs. The study set out to ask whether T-cell immunity against the HPV oncoproteins E6 and E7 changes over the course of chemoradiotherapy and whether that immunity affects survival. TCR repertoires from roughly 87 patients with HPV-related cancers were then used to track the candidate HPV-specific TCRs and motifs. The study at large found these results: Among HPV16-positive patients, expansion of HPV-responsive T cells during chemoradiotherapy was associated with better recurrence-free survival. The functional definition of HPV-specific T cells came from only a couple of HPV16-positive patients, and the survival association was reported for HPV16-positive patients. Expansion of candidate HPV-specific clones and E7-related TCR motifs was observed in the tumor microenvironment during treatment, whereas no such expansion was observed for non-HPV-specific T cells.

Receptor amplification or capture employed the immunoSEQ multiplex PCR assay. Entries here come from immuneACCESS through TCRdb and include only in-frame sequences with V and J called. Some clones fail to appear in such tables; in the studies checked, an unresolved V gene covers under half of the shortfall, and the cause of the remainder is unknown. This sample comprises 650 to 700 clones, about 85% of them detected only once. Together, the top ten hold approximately 14% of the sample. From the germline V gene, CDR1 is SNHLY and CDR2 is FYNNEI. V is pared back by 6 bases and J by 7 bases, with 18 bases lying between the germline termini. The cysteine opens and the phenylalanine closes a CDR3 of 14 amino acids. Here the CDR3 DNA is all that survives: 42 bases in frame from base 1. Repertoires were sampled repeatedly over the course of chemoradiotherapy so that clonal expansion in the tumor microenvironment could be followed.

Sequenced here: tumor tissue, sampled from a patient who underwent chemoradiotherapy. The origin of this receptor is a human donor with HPV-associated anogenital cancer. This chain joins TRBV2 to TRBJ1-2, with the D gene not clear enough to name. The sequence in DNA is TGTGCCAGCAGGAGAGAATCCCAGGTCGGTGGCTACACCTTC. The resulting protein is CASRRESQVGGYTF.